This T cell receptor beta chain comes out of a study of tumor-infiltrating lymphocytes in glioblastoma multiforme (dated by TCRdb to the late 2010s). The study in broad terms: Whether intratumoral genomic heterogeneity fosters TIL diversity was tested through joint investigation of somatic mutations, TIL diversity and immune response activity.

A modified ARM-PCR protocol with multiple V-beta primers and a C-beta primer was used to build TCRB libraries from RNA via three nested multiplex PCR rounds. Starting from about 550 ng of total RNA, TCRB-specific cDNA was synthesized using ProtoScript II Reverse Transcriptase and a C-beta primer. The description of the TCRB libraries did not mention any unique molecular identifiers. In the third PCR, barcodes and adapters were added over approximately 25 cycles with Deep VentR (exo-) polymerase, and the 250-500 bp bands were then gel purified. TCRB libraries were sequenced on an Illumina HiSeq 2500 with 250 bp paired-end reads. Per the original workflow: Reads were cleaned with Trimmomatic, merged with FLASH, assigned V, D and J segments with MiGEC, and analyzed with VDJtools. VDJtools was used to calculate the Shannon-Wiener diversity index, which quantified repertoire diversity. In-frame beta chains were kept once TCRdb had trimmed the public reads at Q25 with fastp and called clones with MiXCR. Rows matching on CDR3 protein sequence are summarized as one entry with the most common DNA and genes. The V and J calls come from TCRdb's annotation, not from the publication. The sample records about 15,000 distinct CDR3 sequences, more than 65% of which are singletons. Of the sample, about 40% falls within the top ten clones.

Overall study outcomes, separate from this receptor: Only one glioblastoma patient was included in the TCR and somatic mutation analysis, limiting generalizability. T cells were not sorted into functional subsets, and such sorting was noted by the authors as a future improvement. Clone frequencies may be distorted by RNA-based TCR sequencing because unequal numbers of TCR transcripts are carried by T cells.

Notes on this clonotype: It lacks a known antigen. The input lacks base qualities; no much larger clone sits a single base away.

The AllPrep DNA/RNA mini kit was used to purify genomic DNA and total RNA at the same time from each of the 10 or so tumor samples. Every RNA sample had an RNA integrity number above 6.5 and an OD 260/280 ratio above 1.9. Counted from cysteine to phenylalanine, this CDR3 has 16 amino acids. CDR3 DNA only is kept here, 48 bases in frame from base 1. CDR1 MNHNS and CDR2 SASEGT were looked up in the germline V gene. V and J are truncated by 2 bases and 1 base respectively, leaving an intervening sequence of 11 bases. This receptor was taken from a male donor with glioblastoma. The chain uses TRBV6-1 and TRBJ2-2, with no D gene named confidently. Material for sequencing was brain tumor tissue. The CDR3 corresponds to CASSEPGQRNTGELFF. The DNA reads as follows: TGTGCCAGCAGTGAACCTGGGCAGAGGAACACCGGGGAGCTGTTTTTT.